This T cell receptor beta chain was sequenced in a study of T cell responses to AZD1222 COVID-19 vaccine. Notes on the study in general: The repertoires were collected only after the peak T cell response.

Assay used: immunoSEQ multiplex PCR; TCRdb lists only in-frame clones, some missing. The sample yields fewer than 90,000 clones, 86% seen once. Germline-derived CDR1 and CDR2 are LNHDA and SQIVND (reference sequence). With 9 bases clipped from V and 1 base from J, the junction kept 5 bases outside the gene matches. The CDR3 loop spans 15 amino acids. This clone was counted a few times. Antigen: not known. The rearrangement uses TRBV19 and TRBJ2-1; 11 bases map to TRBD1. The specimen comprised peripheral blood, sampled 28 days after the second AZD1222 dose. The origin of this receptor is an adult who received the AZD1222 COVID-19 vaccine. The CDR3 protein is CASRTGGSSYNEQFF. CDR3 coding DNA: TGTGCCAGCCGGACAGGGGGCTCATCCTACAATGAGCAGTTCTTC.